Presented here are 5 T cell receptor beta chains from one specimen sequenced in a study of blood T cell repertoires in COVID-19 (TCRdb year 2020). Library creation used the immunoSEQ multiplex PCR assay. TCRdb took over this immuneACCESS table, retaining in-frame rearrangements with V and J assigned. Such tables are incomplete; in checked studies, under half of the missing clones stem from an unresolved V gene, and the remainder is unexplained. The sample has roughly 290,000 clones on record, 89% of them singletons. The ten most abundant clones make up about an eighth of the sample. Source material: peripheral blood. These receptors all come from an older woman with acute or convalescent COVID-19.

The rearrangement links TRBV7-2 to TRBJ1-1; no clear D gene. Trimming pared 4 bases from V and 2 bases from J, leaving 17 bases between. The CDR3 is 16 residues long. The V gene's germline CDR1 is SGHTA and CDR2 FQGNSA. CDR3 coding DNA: TGTGCCAGCAGCTCAAGAGGCGGGCGATATAACACTGAAGCTTTCTTT. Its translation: CASSSRGGRYNTEAFF.

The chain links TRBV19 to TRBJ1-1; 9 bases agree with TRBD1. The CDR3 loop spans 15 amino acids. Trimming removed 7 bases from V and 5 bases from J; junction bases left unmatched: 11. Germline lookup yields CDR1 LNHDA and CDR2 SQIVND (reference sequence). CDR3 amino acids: CASTQETGGRTEAFF. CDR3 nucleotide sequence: TGTGCCAGTACCCAGGAGACAGGGGGAAGGACTGAAGCTTTCTTT.

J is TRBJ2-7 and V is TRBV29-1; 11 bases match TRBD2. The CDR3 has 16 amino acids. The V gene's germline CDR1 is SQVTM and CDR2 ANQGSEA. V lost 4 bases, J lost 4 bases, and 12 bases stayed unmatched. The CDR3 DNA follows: TGCAGCGTTGGCCCGGGGGAAGTAGCGGGAGGGTACGAGCAGTACTTC. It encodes CSVGPGEVAGGYEQYF.

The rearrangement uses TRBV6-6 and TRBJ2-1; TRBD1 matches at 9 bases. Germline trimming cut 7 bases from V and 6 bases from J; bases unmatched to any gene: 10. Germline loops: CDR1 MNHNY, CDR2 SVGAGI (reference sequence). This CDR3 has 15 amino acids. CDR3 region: CASILDRGKGNEQFF. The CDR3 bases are TGTGCCAGCATCTTGGACAGGGGTAAGGGCAATGAGCAGTTCTTC.

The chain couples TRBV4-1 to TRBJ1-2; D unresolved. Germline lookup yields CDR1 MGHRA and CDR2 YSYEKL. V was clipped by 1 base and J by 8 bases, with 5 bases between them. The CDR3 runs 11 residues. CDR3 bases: TGCGCCAGCAGCCAAGTGGGCGGCTACACCTTC. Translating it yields CASSQVGGYTF.